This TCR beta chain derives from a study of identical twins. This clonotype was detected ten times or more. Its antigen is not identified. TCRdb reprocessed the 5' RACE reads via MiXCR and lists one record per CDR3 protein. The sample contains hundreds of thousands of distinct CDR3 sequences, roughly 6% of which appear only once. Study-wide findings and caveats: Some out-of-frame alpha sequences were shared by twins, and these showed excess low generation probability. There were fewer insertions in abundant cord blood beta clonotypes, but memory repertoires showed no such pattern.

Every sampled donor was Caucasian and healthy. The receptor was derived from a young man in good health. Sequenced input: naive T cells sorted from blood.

CDR3 in amino acids: CASSYPSWDTQYF. The CDR3 DNA reads as TGTGCCAGCAGTTACCCCTCATGGGATACGCAGTATTTT. The chain combines TRBV6-2 or TRBV6-3 with TRBJ2-3; D is undetermined. V lost 2 bases and J lost 6, with 9 bases in between. Germline V gene sequence: CDR1 MNHEY, CDR2 SVGEGT. This CDR3 comprises 13 residues.